What follows are 29 T cell receptor beta chains derived from one specimen sequenced in a study of blood T cells in healthy people across ages. Through a sample-barcoded 5' primer and a J-beta primer mix, a second PCR was run for roughly 6 to 12 cycles. TCRdb reprocessed the 5' RACE reads via MiXCR and lists one record per CDR3 protein. The table records 1.5 million to 2 million distinct CDR3 sequences, around half of them present only once. The sample comprised blood. Source of these receptors: a woman in her 40s in good health.

V gene TRBV3-1 combines with J gene TRBJ2-5; D gene unclear. This CDR3 region has 15 residues. V shed 4 bases and J shed 5 bases, with 17 bases lying between them. Germline CDR1 LGHDT, CDR2 YNNKEL (reference sequence). As DNA, the CDR3 is TGTGCCAGCAGCCGGGCTAGGGCCTCTGCGGAGACCCAGTACTTC. Translated, it gives CASSRARASAETQYF.

This clonotype was seen once. CDR3 sequence reads: CASSPGGQSNEKLFF. CDR3 DNA: TGTGCCAGCAGCCCAGGAGGGCAGAGCAATGAAAAACTGTTTTTT. This chain connects TRBV7-9 to TRBJ1-4, with D unclear. CDR1 SEHNR and CDR2 FQNEAQ come from the germline V gene (reference sequence). Between the trimmed V and J ends, which lost 5 bases and 5 bases, there was a span of 15 bases. This CDR3 region has 15 residues. The entire variable domain, with the rest obtained from reference TRBV7-9 and TRBJ1-4, is as follows: DTGVSQNPRHKITKRGQNVTFRCDPISEHNRLYWYRQTLGQGPEFLTYFQNEAQLEKSRLLSDRFSAERPKGSFSTLEIQRTEQGDSAMYLCASSPGGQSNEKLFFGSGTQLSVL.

In this sample, this clonotype turned up once. The chain couples TRBV7-2 to TRBJ2-7; no clear D gene. CDR3 length equals 14 residues. Trimming removed 6 bases from V and 4 bases from J, with 16 bases in between. The germline CDR1 and CDR2 sequences are SGHTA and FQGNSA. Here the CDR3 DNA reads TGTGCCAGCAGTCCCAGTAGGCAGGCGTACGAGCAGTACTTC. It codes for CASSPSRQAYEQYF.

V is TRBV5-6 and J is TRBJ1-2, with unresolved D. Trimming left V 1 base short and J 6 bases short, with 13 bases between. The CDR3 is 14 amino acids. Germline lookup yields CDR1 SGHDT and CDR2 YYEEEE. CDR3 region: CASSLTSGLDGYTF. In DNA form, the CDR3 reads TGTGCCAGCAGCTTGACGTCTGGGCTGGATGGCTACACCTTC.

This clonotype was counted a few times. The rearrangement uses TRBV7-2 and TRBJ2-3, with TRBD2 identical over 10 bases. The CDR3 is 16 amino acids. V gave up 0 bases and J gave up 5 bases; unmatched junction bases: 5. From germline, CDR1 is SGHTA and CDR2 FQGNSA. The CDR3 reads CASSLALAGGQDTQYF. CDR3 DNA: TGTGCCAGCAGCTTAGCATTAGCGGGGGGCCAAGATACGCAGTATTTT.

The J gene is TRBJ1-4, the V gene TRBV4-2; D possibly corresponds to TRBD1 (6 bases). Germline values: CDR1 LGHNA, CDR2 YNFKEQ. The CDR3 totals 16 residues. Trimming shortened V by 0 bases and J by 7 bases, and 15 bases separated the two germline ends. The CDR3 sequence: CASSQDGTHRTEKLFF. For the CDR3, the DNA is TGTGCCAGCAGCCAAGATGGGACACATAGGACTGAAAAACTGTTTTTT.

The chain uses TRBV12-3 or TRBV12-4 and TRBJ2-1; D tentatively fits TRBD1 or TRBD2 (5 bases each). Trimming shortened V by 1 base and J by 10 bases, and 14 bases separated the two germline ends. The CDR3 runs 14 residues. CDR3: CASSLGGSVYEQFF. Written as DNA, the CDR3 is TGTGCCAGCAGTTTAGGGGGGTCGGTCTACGAGCAGTTCTTC.

A remark on this clonotype: Its ends do not fully match the called genes, so a read error is possible. This sequence joins TRBV7-2 and TRBJ2-3; 11 positions match TRBD1. This CDR3 contains 18 residues. Germline V CDR1 and CDR2: SGHTA, FQGNSA. The CDR3 here is CASSLAPSGTGGTGTQYF. The CDR3, as DNA: TGTGCCAGCAGCTTAGCCCCCTCTGGGACAGGGGGTACAGGTACGCAGTATTTT.

CDR3: CAISVRGAYNEQFF. The DNA of the CDR3 is TGTGCCATCAGTGTGCGGGGTGCCTACAATGAGCAGTTCTTC. V is TRBV10-3 and J is TRBJ2-1, with a tentative D call TRBD2 (6 bases). Germline lookup yields CDR1 ENHRY and CDR2 SYGVKD. CDR3 length: 14 amino acids. The V gene lost 4 bases and the J gene lost 2 bases, with 9 bases spanning the gap.

The V and J genes are TRBV5-4 and TRBJ2-7, with TRBD2 matching 11 bases. This CDR3 has 14 amino acids. Germline assignment: CDR1 SGHNT and CDR2 YYREEE (reference sequence). The V gene end was trimmed by 7 bases and the J gene end by 10 bases; junction bases not matched to a gene: 13. This chain's CDR3 is CASGTGLADSRQYF. The CDR3 bases are TGTGCCAGCGGAACGGGACTAGCGGATTCTCGTCAGTACTTC.

The chain combines TRBV7-9 with TRBJ2-4; D possibly uses TRBD1 or TRBD2 (5 bases each). The J call may be in error: the DNA end matches TRBJ2-5 better. The CDR3 runs 14 residues. The germline gives CDR1 SEHNR, CDR2 FQNEAQ (reference sequence). CDR3 loop: CASSSFGAQETQYF. CDR3 sequence (DNA): TGTGCCAGCAGCTCCTTCGGGGCTCAAGAGACCCAGTACTTC.

The chain carries TRBV6-5 and TRBJ2-6; D is ambiguous. Looked up from germline, CDR1 is MNHEY and CDR2 is SVGAGI. V lost 6 bases, J lost 0 bases, and 6 bases lay in between. The CDR3 has 14 amino acids. The CDR3 region is CASRIDSGANVLTF. The CDR3 coding sequence is TGTGCCAGCAGGATTGACTCTGGGGCCAACGTCCTGACTTTC.

DNA of the CDR3: TGTGCCAGCAGTATATTTGGAGGTTACACCTTC. Protein sequence: CASSIFGGYTF. The chain employs TRBV12-3 or TRBV12-4 and TRBJ1-2; no clear D. The CDR3 spans 11 residues. Trimming took off 5 bases at V and 11 bases at J, with 12 bases between the two ends.

V and J are TRBV10-1 and TRBJ2-5; D is ambiguous. The germline gives CDR1 WNHNN, CDR2 SYGVQD (reference sequence). The CDR3 is made up of 11 amino acids. Trimming removed 0 bases from V and 7 bases from J, with 3 bases in between. The CDR3 bases are TGCGCCAGCAGTGAGTCCGGGACCCAGTACTTC. It encodes CASSESGTQYF.

This clonotype was counted between two and nine times. This chain links TRBV18 with TRBJ1-2; D is unclear. With 3 bases removed from V and 2 bases from J, the gap between germline ends came to 10 bases. CDR1 KGHSH and CDR2 LQKENI come from the germline V gene. The CDR3 runs to 14 residues. Written as DNA, the CDR3 is TGTGCCAGCTCACCGTACGATGTGAACTATGGCTACACCTTC. It codes for CASSPYDVNYGYTF.

This chain uses TRBV7-2 with TRBJ1-1; the D is unclear. This CDR3 comprises 15 residues. V gave up 5 bases and J gave up 1 base, with 14 bases separating them. CDR1 and CDR2 (germline): SGHTA, FQGNSA. The CDR3 is CASSPRSGGNTEAFF. The CDR3 region has the DNA TGTGCCAGCAGCCCTAGGTCAGGTGGGAACACTGAAGCTTTCTTT.

The gene calls are TRBV12-3 or TRBV12-4 and TRBJ2-1; possible D gene TRBD1, 6 bases. V was shortened by 5 bases and J by 13 bases, with 21 bases between the two germline ends. The CDR3 sequence is 14 residues long. The CDR3 sequence is CASSSGGQQETQFF. CDR3 in DNA: TGTGCCAGCAGTAGTGGAGGACAGCAAGAGACCCAGTTCTTC.

This clonotype has just one count. The chain recombines TRBV21-1 with TRBJ2-7; the table's TRBD1 call for D was not verified on the DNA. TRBV21-1 is marked as a pseudogene. This CDR3 has 12 amino acids. The CDR3 DNA follows: TGTGCCAGCATCCGCCCGGTTTACGAGCAGTACTTC. Translating it yields CASIRPVYEQYF.

There are a few counts of this clonotype. The rearrangement uses TRBV5-1 and TRBJ1-2; D gene uncertain. The CDR3 covers 15 residues. Between the trimmed V and J ends, which lost 1 base and 2 bases, there was a span of 12 bases. From germline, CDR1 is SGHRS and CDR2 YFSETQ. The CDR3 here is CASSLQSGNNYGYTF. In nucleotides, the CDR3 is TGCGCCAGCAGCTTGCAGTCAGGAAACAACTATGGCTACACCTTC.

This clonotype showed up just a few times. The V call is TRBV5-1, the J call TRBJ2-1; the D gene is possibly TRBD1 (6 bases). The V gene lost 4 bases and the J gene lost 7 bases, with 15 bases spanning the gap. Germline values: CDR1 SGHRS, CDR2 YFSETQ. This CDR3 comprises 14 residues. The CDR3 DNA is TGCGCCAGCAGCCCCATACAGGGTTGGAATGAGCAGTTCTTC. This gives the protein CASSPIQGWNEQFF.

The chain couples TRBV7-2 to TRBJ1-2; 9 bases are a match to TRBD1. Germline V CDR1 and CDR2: SGHTA, FQGNSA. Trimming at V came to 1 base and at J to 7 bases, leaving 4 bases not matched to a gene. The CDR3 has 14 amino acids. The CDR3, as DNA: TGTGCCAGCAGCTTAGGGACAGGGGAGGGTGGCTACACCTTC. It codes for CASSLGTGEGGYTF.

The chain uses TRBV4-2 and TRBJ2-5; a possible D gene is TRBD1 (5 bases). With 0 bases removed from V and 6 bases from J, the gap between germline ends came to 8 bases. Germline loops: CDR1 LGHNA, CDR2 YNFKEQ. The CDR3 spans 13 residues. The CDR3, as DNA: TGTGCCAGCAGCCAAGACAGGGTAAAGACCCAGTACTTC. This sequence encodes CASSQDRVKTQYF.

V and J are TRBV4-3 and TRBJ2-1; D unresolved. The DNA matches TRBJ2-7 better at its end, which makes the J call doubtful. Per the germline V gene, CDR1 is LGHNA and CDR2 is YSLEER. There are 15 residues in the CDR3. The CDR3 coding sequence is TGCGCCAGCAGCCTCGAGCTGGACGGTTACAATGAGCAGTACTTC. It encodes CASSLELDGYNEQYF.

This clonotype showed up many times. The gene calls are TRBV5-1 and TRBJ2-7, with D perhaps matching TRBD1 or TRBD2 (5 bases each). V lost 4 bases, J lost 5 bases, and 13 bases lay in between. The CDR3 loop spans 13 amino acids. CDR1 is SGHRS and CDR2 is YFSETQ in the germline V gene. CDR3 nucleotides: TGCGCCAGCAGCATGGATGGGGGTGACGAGCAGTACTTC. Protein product: CASSMDGGDEQYF.

This clonotype was observed a few times. The chain couples TRBV20-1 to TRBJ2-5; D is undetermined. V lost 1 base and J lost 9, with 15 bases in between. The CDR3 runs to 13 residues. The germline gives CDR1 DFQATT, CDR2 SNEGSKA (reference sequence). CDR3 nucleotides: TGCAGTGCTAGAGCCGACGGTCCGTGGTCCCAGTACTTC. Amino acid sequence: CSARADGPWSQYF.

This clonotype was counted between two and nine times. This chain joins TRBV7-2 and TRBJ2-3; D uncertain. Germline lookup yields CDR1 SGHTA and CDR2 FQGNSA. The CDR3 consists of 16 residues. Trimming cost V 9 bases and J 0 bases, with 19 bases left between them. CDR3 sequence reads: CASRRTRTPSTDTQYF. CDR3 nucleotide sequence: TGTGCCAGTCGGAGAACCAGAACCCCTAGCACAGATACGCAGTATTTT.

The chain recombines TRBV7-3 with TRBJ2-3, with D possibly being TRBD1 (6 bases). V lost 4 bases to trimming and J lost 3 bases, with 14 bases between them. This CDR3 is 15 amino acids long. CDR1 and CDR2 from the germline V gene are SGHTA and FQGTGA. CDR3 amino acids: CASSSHEGETDTQYF. CDR3 coding DNA: TGTGCCAGCAGCTCACATGAGGGGGAAACAGATACGCAGTATTTT.

CDR3 sequence: CASSLTGTSGRYQETQFF. The CDR3 coding sequence is TGTGCCAGCAGCCTCACCGGGACTAGCGGGCGGTACCAAGAGACCCAGTTCTTC. The chain employs TRBV4-2 and TRBJ2-5; 12 nucleotides match TRBD2. Gene TRBJ2-1 matches the end of the DNA better, so the J call may be wrong. Per germline, CDR1 LGHNA and CDR2 YNFKEQ. CDR3 length: 18 residues.

The chain links TRBV6-1 to TRBJ1-2; 8 bases fit TRBD1. Germline CDR1 is MNHNS and CDR2 is SASEGT. The CDR3 sequence is 14 residues long. V gave up 3 bases and J gave up 7 bases; unmatched junction bases: 7. CDR3 bases: TGTGCCAGCAGTGAGACCCAGGGGGCTGTTGGCTACACCTTC. This translates into CASSETQGAVGYTF.